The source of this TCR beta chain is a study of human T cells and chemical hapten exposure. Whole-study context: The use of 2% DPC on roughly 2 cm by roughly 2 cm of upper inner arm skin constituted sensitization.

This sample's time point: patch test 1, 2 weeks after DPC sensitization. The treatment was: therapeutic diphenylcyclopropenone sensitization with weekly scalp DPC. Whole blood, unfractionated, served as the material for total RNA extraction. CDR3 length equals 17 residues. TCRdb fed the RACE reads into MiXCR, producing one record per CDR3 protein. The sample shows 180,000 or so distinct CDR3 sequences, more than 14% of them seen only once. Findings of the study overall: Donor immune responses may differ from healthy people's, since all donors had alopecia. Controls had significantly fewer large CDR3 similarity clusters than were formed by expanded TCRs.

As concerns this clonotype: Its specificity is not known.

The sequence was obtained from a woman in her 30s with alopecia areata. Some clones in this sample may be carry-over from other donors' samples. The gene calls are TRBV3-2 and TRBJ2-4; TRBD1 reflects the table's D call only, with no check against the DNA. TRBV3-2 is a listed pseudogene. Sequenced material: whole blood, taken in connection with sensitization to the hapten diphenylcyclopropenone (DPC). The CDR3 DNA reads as TGTGCCAGCAGCCGTCGACGGGAACAGGGGGCGGGAAACATTCAGTACTTC. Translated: CASSRRREQGAGNIQYF.